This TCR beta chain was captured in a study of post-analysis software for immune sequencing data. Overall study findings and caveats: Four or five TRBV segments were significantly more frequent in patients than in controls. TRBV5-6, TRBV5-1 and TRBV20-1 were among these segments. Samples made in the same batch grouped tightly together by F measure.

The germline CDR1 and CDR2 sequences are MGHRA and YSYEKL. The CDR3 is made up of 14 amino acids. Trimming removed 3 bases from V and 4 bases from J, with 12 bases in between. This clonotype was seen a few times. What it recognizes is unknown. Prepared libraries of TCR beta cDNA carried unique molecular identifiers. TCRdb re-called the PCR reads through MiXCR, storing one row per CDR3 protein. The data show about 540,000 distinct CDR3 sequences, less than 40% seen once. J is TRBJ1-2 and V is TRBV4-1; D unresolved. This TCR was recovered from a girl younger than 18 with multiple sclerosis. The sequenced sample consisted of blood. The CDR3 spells CASSHAHRSYGYTF. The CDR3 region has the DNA TGCGCCAGCAGCCATGCCCACAGATCCTATGGCTACACCTTC.